Described below is a single TCR beta chain sequence and its context. The data are from a study of blood T cell repertoires in COVID-19. Turning to the study itself: COVID-19 samples from acute and convalescent phases originated in the United States, Italy and Spain. From T cells, B-cell-depleted T cells, or PBMCs came the material, which was cDNA or gDNA.

J lost 6 bases, V lost 5 bases, and 27 bases had no gene match. The CDR3 consists of 23 residues. Germline V gene lookup returns CDR1 SGHVS and CDR2 FQNEAQ. Original processing notes: Estimation of nucleated cell counts was performed using reference gene primer amplification. The assay was immunoSEQ multiplex PCR, and TCRdb's table has in-frame clones only and misses some. D and trimming come from the DNA, and the V and J calls and clone size come from that table. The data hold tens of thousands of clones, with about 88% observed a single time. Input material: peripheral blood. This TCR came from a human donor in a cohort sampled during active COVID-19. The gene calls are TRBV7-8 and TRBJ2-1; 14 nucleotides agree with TRBD2. The CDR3 nucleotides read TGTGCCAGCAGCCTACGGACCGGGGGACTAGCGGGAGTAAAAGGTTTAGGCTCCAATGAGCAGTTCTTC. Protein: CASSLRTGGLAGVKGLGSNEQFF. Full variable domain (outside the CDR3, taken from reference TRBV7-8 and TRBJ2-1): GAGVSQSPRYKVAKRGQDVALRCDPISGHVSLFWYQQALGQGPEFLTYFQNEAQLDKSGLPSDRFFAERPEGSVSTLKIQRTQQEDSAVYLCASSLRTGGLAGVKGLGSNEQFFGPGTRLTVL.